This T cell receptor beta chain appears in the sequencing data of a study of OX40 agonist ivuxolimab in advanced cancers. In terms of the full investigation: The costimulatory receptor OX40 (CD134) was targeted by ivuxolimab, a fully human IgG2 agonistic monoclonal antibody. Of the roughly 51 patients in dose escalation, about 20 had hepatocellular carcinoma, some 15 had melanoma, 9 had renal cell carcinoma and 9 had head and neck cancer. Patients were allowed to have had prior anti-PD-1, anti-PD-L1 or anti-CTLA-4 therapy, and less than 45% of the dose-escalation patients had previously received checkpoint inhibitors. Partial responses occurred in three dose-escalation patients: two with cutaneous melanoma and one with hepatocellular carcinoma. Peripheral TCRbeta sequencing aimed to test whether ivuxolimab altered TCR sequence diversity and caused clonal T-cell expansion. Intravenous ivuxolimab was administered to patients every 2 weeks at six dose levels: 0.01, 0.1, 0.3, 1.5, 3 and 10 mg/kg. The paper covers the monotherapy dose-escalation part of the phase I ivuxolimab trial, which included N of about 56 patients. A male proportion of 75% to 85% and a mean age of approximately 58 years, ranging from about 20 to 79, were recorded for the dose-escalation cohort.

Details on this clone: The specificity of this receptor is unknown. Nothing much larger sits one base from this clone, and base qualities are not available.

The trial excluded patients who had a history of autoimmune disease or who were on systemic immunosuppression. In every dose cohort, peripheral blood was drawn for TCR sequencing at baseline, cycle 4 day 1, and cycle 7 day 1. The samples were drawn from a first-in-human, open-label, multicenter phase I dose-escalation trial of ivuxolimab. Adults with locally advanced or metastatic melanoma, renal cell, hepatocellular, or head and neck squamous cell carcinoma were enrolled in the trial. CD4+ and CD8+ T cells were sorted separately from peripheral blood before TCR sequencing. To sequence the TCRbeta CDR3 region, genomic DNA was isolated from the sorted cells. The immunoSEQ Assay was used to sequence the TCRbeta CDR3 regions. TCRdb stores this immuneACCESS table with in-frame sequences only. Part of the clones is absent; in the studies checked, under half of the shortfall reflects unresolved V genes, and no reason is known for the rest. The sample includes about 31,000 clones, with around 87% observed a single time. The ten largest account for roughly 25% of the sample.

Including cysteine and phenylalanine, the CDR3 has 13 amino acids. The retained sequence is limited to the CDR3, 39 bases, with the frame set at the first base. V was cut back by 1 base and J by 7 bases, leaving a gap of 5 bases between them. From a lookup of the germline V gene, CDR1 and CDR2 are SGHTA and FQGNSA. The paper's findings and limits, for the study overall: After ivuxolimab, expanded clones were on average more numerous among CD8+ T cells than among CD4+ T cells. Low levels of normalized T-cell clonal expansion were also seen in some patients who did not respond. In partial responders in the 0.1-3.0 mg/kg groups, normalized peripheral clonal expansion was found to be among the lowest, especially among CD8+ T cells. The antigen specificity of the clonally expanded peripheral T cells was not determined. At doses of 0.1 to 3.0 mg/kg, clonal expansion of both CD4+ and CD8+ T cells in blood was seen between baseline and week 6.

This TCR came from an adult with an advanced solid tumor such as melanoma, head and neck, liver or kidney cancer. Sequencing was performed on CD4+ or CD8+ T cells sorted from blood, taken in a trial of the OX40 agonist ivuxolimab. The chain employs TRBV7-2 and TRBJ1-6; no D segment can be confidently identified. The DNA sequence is TGTGCCAGCAGCTTAGTGGGGAATTCACCCCTCCACTTT. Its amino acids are CASSLVGNSPLHF. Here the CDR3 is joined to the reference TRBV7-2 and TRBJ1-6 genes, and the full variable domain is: GAGVSQSPSNKVTEKGKDVELRCDPISGHTALYWYRQSLGQGLEFLIYFQGNSAPDKSGLPSDRFSAERTGGSVSTLTIQRTQQEDSAVYLCASSLVGNSPLHFGNGTRLTVT.